This T cell receptor beta chain was obtained from a study of Graves' ophthalmopathy and Graves' hyperthyroidism. On this clonotype: Its target is unknown.

Amplifying from RNA transcripts, the study obtained TCR beta CDR3 regions. Second-round multiplex PCR came after a first-round RT-PCR that employed HTBI primers. TCRdb independently ran MiXCR on the multiplex PCR reads; one entry per CDR3 protein. Of about 220,000 distinct CDR3 sequences in the sample, about a fifth were seen once. Findings and caveats of the study: Most expanded thyroid clonotypes above 0.001 frequency also appeared in blood.

The sequenced sample was peripheral blood. This TCR was recovered from a woman aged 45 to 65 with Graves' ophthalmopathy.

CDR3 residues: CASSYSIGEGGLTYYEQYF. In nucleotides, the CDR3 is TGTGCCAGCAGTTACTCGATAGGCGAGGGTGGATTAACATACTACGAGCAGTACTTC. The chain combines TRBV6-2 or TRBV6-3 with TRBJ2-7; D perhaps matches TRBD2 (5 bases). Looked up from germline, CDR1 is MNHEY and CDR2 is SVGEGT. CDR3 length: 19 amino acids. Trimming pared 0 bases from V and 3 bases from J, leaving 24 bases between.